Listed below are T cell receptor beta chains from one sample, sequenced in a study of CD8+CD57+ T cells in acquired aplastic anemia. From the reads, TCRdb called clonotypes with MiXCR, one entry per CDR3 protein. This sample has hundreds of thousands of distinct CDR3 sequences, with about a third found just once. The sample taken for sequencing was sorted CD4+, CD8+, or CD8+CD57+ T cells (not recorded which) from PBMCs. The receptor set was obtained from a human donor with aplastic anemia. CDR3s include the opening cysteine and the closing phenylalanine or tryptophan. The D gene is left open where the match is weak. A row's size may be missing; if present it is once, few, many or a size class.

CDR3 length: 13; clone size: few; J gene: TRBJ2-1; D gene: NA; V gene: TRBV2; CDR3 protein: CASMRQAYNEQFF; CDR3 DNA: TGTGCCAGCATGCGCCAGGCGTACAATGAGCAGTTCTTC
CDR3 length: 11; clone size: NA; J gene: TRBJ1-3; D gene: NA; V gene: TRBV20-1; CDR3 protein: CSASLNGPIYF; CDR3 DNA: TGCAGTGCCAGTCTCAACGGGCCCATATATTTT
CDR3 length: 14; clone size: NA; J gene: TRBJ2-1; D gene: NA; V gene: TRBV20-1; CDR3 protein: CSAKQNPFDNEQFF; CDR3 DNA: TGCAGTGCCAAACAAAACCCGTTTGACAATGAGCAGTTCTTC
CDR3 length: 19; clone size: few; J gene: TRBJ2-6; D gene: NA; V gene: TRBV9; CDR3 protein: CASSAGQGGVAAGANVLTF; CDR3 DNA: TGTGCCAGCAGCGCAGGACAGGGAGGGGTCGCGGCTGGGGCCAACGTCCTGACTTTC
CDR3 length: 16; clone size: many; J gene: TRBJ1-6; D gene: NA; V gene: TRBV5-1; CDR3 protein: CASSLFATDNNSPLHF; CDR3 DNA: TGCGCCAGCAGCTTGTTTGCGACAGATAATAATTCACCCCTCCACTTT
CDR3 length: 16; clone size: NA; J gene: TRBJ1-5; D gene: NA; V gene: TRBV3-1; CDR3 protein: CASSQTPAQGDQPQHF; CDR3 DNA: TGTGCCAGCAGCCAAACACCGGCACAGGGTGATCAGCCCCAGCATTTT
CDR3 length: 16; clone size: many; J gene: TRBJ1-6; D gene: TRBD1; V gene: TRBV7-2; CDR3 protein: CASSPSFGQDNSPLHF; CDR3 DNA: TGTGCCAGCAGCCCATCCTTTGGACAGGATAATTCACCCCTCCACTTT
CDR3 length: 14; clone size: many; J gene: TRBJ2-7; D gene: NA; V gene: TRBV20-1; CDR3 protein: CSAREVRRVDEQYF; CDR3 DNA: TGCAGTGCTAGAGAAGTGAGAAGGGTGGACGAGCAGTACTTC
CDR3 length: 14; clone size: few; J gene: TRBJ2-2; D gene: NA; V gene: TRBV6-1; CDR3 protein: CASSREPGTGELFF; CDR3 DNA: TGTGCCAGCAGCCGGGAGCCGGGCACCGGGGAGCTGTTTTTT
CDR3 length: 16; clone size: NA; J gene: TRBJ1-4; D gene: NA; V gene: TRBV6-5; CDR3 protein: CASSYSYGGDGEKLFF; CDR3 DNA: TGTGCCAGCAGTTACTCGTACGGGGGAGATGGGGAAAAACTGTTTTTT
CDR3 length: 13; clone size: many; J gene: TRBJ1-6; D gene: NA; V gene: TRBV2; CDR3 protein: CASSWGMDSPLHF; CDR3 DNA: TGTGCCAGCAGTTGGGGGATGGATTCACCCCTCCACTTT
CDR3 length: 13; clone size: many; J gene: TRBJ1-1; D gene: NA; V gene: TRBV24-1; CDR3 protein: CATSDLSTGKAFF; CDR3 DNA: TGTGCCACCAGTGATTTGAGTACGGGGAAAGCTTTCTTT
CDR3 length: 17; clone size: few; J gene: TRBJ2-6; D gene: TRBD1; V gene: TRBV10-1; CDR3 protein: CASSDTGGESGANVLTF; CDR3 DNA: TGCGCCAGCAGTGATACAGGGGGCGAATCTGGGGCCAACGTCCTGACTTTC
CDR3 length: 13; clone size: NA; J gene: TRBJ2-1; D gene: TRBD2; V gene: TRBV9; CDR3 protein: CASSASGVIEQFF; CDR3 DNA: TGTGCCAGCAGCGCTAGCGGGGTTATTGAGCAGTTCTTC
CDR3 length: 15; clone size: many; J gene: TRBJ2-7; D gene: NA; V gene: TRBV7-6; CDR3 protein: CASSLAETSSYEQYF; CDR3 DNA: TGTGCCAGCAGCTTAGCGGAGACTTCCTCCTACGAGCAGTACTTC
CDR3 length: 15; clone size: NA; J gene: TRBJ2-7; D gene: TRBD2; V gene: TRBV7-2; CDR3 protein: CASSEPLAGQYEQYF; CDR3 DNA: TGTGCCAGCAGCGAACCGCTAGCGGGACAATACGAGCAGTACTTC
CDR3 length: 14; clone size: NA; J gene: TRBJ2-5; D gene: NA; V gene: TRBV4-2; CDR3 protein: CASSQERYQETQYF; CDR3 DNA: TGTGCCAGCAGCCAGGAGCGCTACCAAGAGACCCAGTACTTC
CDR3 length: 12; clone size: many; J gene: TRBJ1-6; D gene: NA; V gene: TRBV7-9; CDR3 protein: CASSLRHSPLHF; CDR3 DNA: TGTGCCAGCAGCTTAAGGCATTCACCCCTCCACTTT
CDR3 length: 12; clone size: many; J gene: TRBJ1-6; D gene: TRBD1; V gene: TRBV19; CDR3 protein: CASSTGTGTRNF; CDR3 DNA: TGTGCCAGTAGTACCGGGACAGGGACCCGTAACTTT
CDR3 length: 12; clone size: NA; J gene: TRBJ2-7; D gene: TRBD2; V gene: TRBV7-2; CDR3 protein: CASASGRYEQYF; CDR3 DNA: TGTGCCAGTGCTAGCGGGAGATACGAGCAGTACTTC
CDR3 length: 13; clone size: NA; J gene: TRBJ1-1; D gene: NA; V gene: TRBV29-1; CDR3 protein: CSVDEGANTEAFF; CDR3 DNA: TGCAGCGTGGACGAGGGAGCGAACACTGAAGCTTTCTTT
CDR3 length: 13; clone size: once; J gene: TRBJ2-1; D gene: NA; V gene: TRBV15; CDR3 protein: CATSEGPGNEQFF; CDR3 DNA: TGTGCCACCTCGGAGGGTCCGGGGAATGAGCAGTTCTTC
CDR3 length: 16; clone size: few; J gene: TRBJ2-1; D gene: TRBD2; V gene: TRBV7-9; CDR3 protein: CASSLGSAGAYNEQFF; CDR3 DNA: TGTGCCAGCAGCTTAGGTAGCGCGGGGGCCTACAATGAGCAGTTCTTC
CDR3 length: 15; clone size: few; J gene: TRBJ2-3; D gene: NA; V gene: TRBV5-1; CDR3 protein: CASSLGLGEPDTQYF; CDR3 DNA: TGCGCCAGCAGCTTGGGGTTGGGGGAACCAGATACGCAGTATTTT
CDR3 length: 15; clone size: few; J gene: TRBJ2-1; D gene: NA; V gene: TRBV20-1; CDR3 protein: CSASVSAFNYNEQFF; CDR3 DNA: TGCAGTGCTAGCGTCAGCGCCTTTAACTACAATGAGCAGTTCTTC
CDR3 length: 15; clone size: NA; J gene: TRBJ2-1; D gene: NA; V gene: TRBV7-2; CDR3 protein: CASSRWVGSYNEQFF; CDR3 DNA: TGTGCCAGCAGCCGTTGGGTTGGCTCCTACAATGAGCAGTTCTTC
CDR3 length: 12; clone size: few; J gene: TRBJ1-1; D gene: NA; V gene: TRBV3-1; CDR3 protein: CASSHPDTEAFF; CDR3 DNA: TGTGCCAGCAGCCATCCGGACACTGAAGCTTTCTTT
CDR3 length: 13; clone size: NA; J gene: TRBJ2-1; D gene: NA; V gene: TRBV7-3; CDR3 protein: CASSTNGPNEQFF; CDR3 DNA: TGTGCCAGCAGCACAAATGGCCCCAATGAGCAGTTCTTC
CDR3 length: 14; clone size: many; J gene: TRBJ2-3; D gene: NA; V gene: TRBV24-1; CDR3 protein: CATSDSFDTDTQYF; CDR3 DNA: TGTGCCACCAGTGATTCATTCGACACAGATACGCAGTATTTT
CDR3 length: 14; clone size: many; J gene: TRBJ1-2; D gene: NA; V gene: TRBV7-2; CDR3 protein: CASSPRAGPGGYTF; CDR3 DNA: TGTGCCAGCAGCCCCCGAGCAGGTCCTGGTGGCTACACCTTC
CDR3 length: 13; clone size: many; J gene: TRBJ1-1; D gene: TRBD1; V gene: TRBV4-3; CDR3 protein: CASSQDRDTEAFF; CDR3 DNA: TGTGCCAGCAGTCAAGACAGGGACACTGAAGCTTTCTTT
CDR3 length: 16; clone size: medium-sized; J gene: TRBJ1-2; D gene: NA; V gene: TRBV25-1; CDR3 protein: CASSESPGRMNYGYTF; CDR3 DNA: TGTGCCAGCAGTGAATCCCCGGGGCGAATGAACTATGGCTACACCTTC
CDR3 length: 17; clone size: NA; J gene: TRBJ2-1; D gene: TRBD2; V gene: TRBV19; CDR3 protein: CASTPSAPGLVYNEQFF; CDR3 DNA: TGTGCCAGTACCCCATCCGCCCCGGGACTAGTTTACAATGAGCAGTTCTTC
CDR3 length: 18; clone size: many; J gene: TRBJ2-6; D gene: TRBD2; V gene: TRBV9; CDR3 protein: CASSVASGGPSGANVLTF; CDR3 DNA: TGTGCCAGCAGCGTAGCTAGCGGGGGGCCCTCTGGGGCCAACGTCCTGACTTTC
CDR3 length: 14; clone size: few; J gene: TRBJ1-5; D gene: TRBD1; V gene: TRBV10-1; CDR3 protein: CASSQGVDDQPQHF; CDR3 DNA: TGCGCCAGCAGTCAGGGGGTTGACGATCAGCCCCAGCATTTT
CDR3 length: 14; clone size: many; J gene: TRBJ1-6; D gene: NA; V gene: TRBV6-5; CDR3 protein: CASSYGTGRSPLHF; CDR3 DNA: TGTGCCAGCAGTTACGGAACAGGGCGCTCACCCCTCCACTTT